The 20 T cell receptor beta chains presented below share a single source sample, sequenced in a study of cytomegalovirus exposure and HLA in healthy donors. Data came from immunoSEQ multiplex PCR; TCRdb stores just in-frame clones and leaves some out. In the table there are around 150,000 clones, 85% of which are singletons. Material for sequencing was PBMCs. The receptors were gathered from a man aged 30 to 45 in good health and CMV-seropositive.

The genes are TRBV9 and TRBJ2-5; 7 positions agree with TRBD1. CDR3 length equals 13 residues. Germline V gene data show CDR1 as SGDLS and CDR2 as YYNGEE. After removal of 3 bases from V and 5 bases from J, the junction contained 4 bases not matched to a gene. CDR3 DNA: TGTGCCAGCAGCGGACAGGGTTCCGAGACCCAGTACTTC. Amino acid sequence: CASSGQGSETQYF. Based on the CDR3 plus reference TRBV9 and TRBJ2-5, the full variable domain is DSGVTQTPKHLITATGQRVTLRCSPRSGDLSVYWYQQSLDQGLQFLIQYYNGEERAKGNILERFSAQQFPDLHSELNLSSLELGDSALYFCASSGQGSETQYFGPGTRLLVL.

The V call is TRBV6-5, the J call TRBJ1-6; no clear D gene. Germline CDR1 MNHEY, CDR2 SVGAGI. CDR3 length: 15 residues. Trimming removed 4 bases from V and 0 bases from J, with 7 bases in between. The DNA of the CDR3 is TGTGCCAGCAGTTCGCGGAGCTCCTATAATTCACCCCTCCACTTT. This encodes CASSSRSSYNSPLHF.

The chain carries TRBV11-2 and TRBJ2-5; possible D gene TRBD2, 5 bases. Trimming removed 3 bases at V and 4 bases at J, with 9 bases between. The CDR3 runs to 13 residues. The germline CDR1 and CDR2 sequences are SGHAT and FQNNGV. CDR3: CASSFGRGETQYF. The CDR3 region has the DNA TGTGCCAGCAGCTTCGGACGGGGAGAGACCCAGTACTTC.

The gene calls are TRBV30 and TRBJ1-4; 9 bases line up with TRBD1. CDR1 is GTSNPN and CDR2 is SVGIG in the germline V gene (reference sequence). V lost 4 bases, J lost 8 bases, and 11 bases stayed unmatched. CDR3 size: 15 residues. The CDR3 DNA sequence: TGTGCCTGGAACCAGCCGGGACAGGGTGACGAAAAACTGTTTTTT. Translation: CAWNQPGQGDEKLFF.

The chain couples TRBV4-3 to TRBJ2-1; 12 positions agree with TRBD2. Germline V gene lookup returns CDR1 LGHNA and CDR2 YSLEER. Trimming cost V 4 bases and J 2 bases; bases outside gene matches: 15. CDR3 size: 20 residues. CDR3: CASSPRTPSGGARAYNEQFF. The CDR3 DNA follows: TGCGCCAGCAGCCCCCGCACCCCTAGCGGGGGGGCCCGGGCCTACAATGAGCAGTTCTTC.

In nucleotides, the CDR3 is TGTGCCAGCAGCCCCAGGACAGGGATGGCTGGGGCCAACGTCCTGACTTTC. This encodes CASSPRTGMAGANVLTF. The J gene is TRBJ2-6, the V gene TRBV11-2; 8 nucleotides line up with TRBD1. This CDR3 has 17 residues. V was clipped by 5 bases and J by 2 bases; unmatched bases: 8. Germline CDR1 and CDR2: SGHAT and FQNNGV. The full variable domain, rest sourced from reference TRBV11-2 and TRBJ2-6, is EAGVAQSPRYKIIEKRQSVAFWCNPISGHATLYWYQQILGQGPKLLIQFQNNGVVDDSQLPKDRFSAERLKGVDSTLKIQPAKLEDSAVYLCASSPRTGMAGANVLTFGAGSRLTVL.

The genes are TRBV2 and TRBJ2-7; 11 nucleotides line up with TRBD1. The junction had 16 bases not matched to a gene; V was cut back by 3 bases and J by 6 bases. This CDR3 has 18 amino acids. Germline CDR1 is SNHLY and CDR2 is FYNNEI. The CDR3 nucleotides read TGTGCCAGCAGTGATCTGGGAGTGGACAGGGGGCCGGGCGGCGAGCAGTACTTC. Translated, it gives CASSDLGVDRGPGGEQYF.

For the CDR3, the DNA is TGTGCCAGCAGCGATCTAGCGGGGGGGGACACCGGGGAGCTGTTTTTT. Its protein is CASSDLAGGDTGELFF. This sequence joins TRBV5-6 and TRBJ2-2; TRBD2 matches at 12 bases. Trimming removed 4 bases from V and 3 bases from J; junction bases left unmatched: 4. The germline gives CDR1 SGHDT, CDR2 YYEEEE. The CDR3 extends over 16 amino acids.

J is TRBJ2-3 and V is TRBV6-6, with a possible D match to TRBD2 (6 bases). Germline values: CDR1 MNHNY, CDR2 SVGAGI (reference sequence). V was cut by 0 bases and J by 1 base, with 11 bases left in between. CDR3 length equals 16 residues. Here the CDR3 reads CASSYSGGKRTDTQYF. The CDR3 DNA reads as TGTGCCAGCAGTTACTCTGGCGGGAAACGCACAGATACGCAGTATTTT.

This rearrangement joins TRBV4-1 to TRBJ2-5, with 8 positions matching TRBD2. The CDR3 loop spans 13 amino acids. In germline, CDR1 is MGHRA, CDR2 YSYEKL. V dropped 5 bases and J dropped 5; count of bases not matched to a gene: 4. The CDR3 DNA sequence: TGCGCCAGCAGCTCCCGACTAGCGGAGACCCAGTACTTC. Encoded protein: CASSSRLAETQYF.

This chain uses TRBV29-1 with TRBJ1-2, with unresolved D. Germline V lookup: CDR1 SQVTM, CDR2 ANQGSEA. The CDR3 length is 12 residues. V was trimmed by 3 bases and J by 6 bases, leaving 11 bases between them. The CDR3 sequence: CSVDGRWNGYTF. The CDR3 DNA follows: TGCAGCGTTGATGGCAGGTGGAATGGCTACACCTTC.

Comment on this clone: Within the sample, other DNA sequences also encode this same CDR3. The CDR3 sequence: CASSLGGGGSYEQYF. CDR3 nucleotides: TGTGCCAGCAGTTTAGGCGGGGGCGGCTCCTACGAGCAGTACTTC. The V call is TRBV27, the J call TRBJ2-7; the D gene is possibly TRBD2 (7 bases). V dropped 2 bases and J dropped 0 bases, with 11 bases sitting between them. CDR1 and CDR2 from the germline V gene are MNHEY and SMNVEV (reference sequence). The CDR3 is 15 residues long.

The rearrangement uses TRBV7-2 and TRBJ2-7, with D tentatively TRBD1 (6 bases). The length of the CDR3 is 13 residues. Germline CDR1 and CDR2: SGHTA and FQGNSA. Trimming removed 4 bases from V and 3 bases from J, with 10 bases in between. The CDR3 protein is CASSSRGGYEQYF. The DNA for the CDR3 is TGTGCCAGCAGCTCCCGAGGGGGCTACGAGCAGTACTTC.

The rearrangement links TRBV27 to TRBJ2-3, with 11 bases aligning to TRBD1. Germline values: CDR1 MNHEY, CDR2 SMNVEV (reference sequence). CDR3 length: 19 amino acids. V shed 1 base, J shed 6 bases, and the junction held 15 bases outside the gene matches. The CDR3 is CASSLFFRVGTGGSDTQYF. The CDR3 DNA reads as TGTGCCAGCAGTTTATTTTTCCGGGTGGGGACAGGGGGATCGGATACGCAGTATTTT.

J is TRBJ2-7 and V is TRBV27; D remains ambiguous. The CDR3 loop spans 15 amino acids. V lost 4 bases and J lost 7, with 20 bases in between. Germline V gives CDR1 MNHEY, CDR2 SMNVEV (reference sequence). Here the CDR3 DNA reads TGTGCCAGCAGTTCGGTTCCGGGTTCCCCTAGGGAGCAGTACTTC. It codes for CASSSVPGSPREQYF.

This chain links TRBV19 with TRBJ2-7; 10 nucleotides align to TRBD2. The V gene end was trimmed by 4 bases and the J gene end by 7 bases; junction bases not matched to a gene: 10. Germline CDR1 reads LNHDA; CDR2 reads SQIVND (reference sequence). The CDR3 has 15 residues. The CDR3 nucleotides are TGTGCCAGTAGTACCGGGACTAGCGAGTTCTTGGAGCAGTACTTC. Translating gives CASSTGTSEFLEQYF.

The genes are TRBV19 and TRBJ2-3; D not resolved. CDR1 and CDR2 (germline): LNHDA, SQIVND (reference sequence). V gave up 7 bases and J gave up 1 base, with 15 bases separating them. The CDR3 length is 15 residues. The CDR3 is CASKVTGFGTDTQYF. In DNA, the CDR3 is TGTGCCAGTAAAGTAACCGGGTTTGGCACAGATACGCAGTATTTT.

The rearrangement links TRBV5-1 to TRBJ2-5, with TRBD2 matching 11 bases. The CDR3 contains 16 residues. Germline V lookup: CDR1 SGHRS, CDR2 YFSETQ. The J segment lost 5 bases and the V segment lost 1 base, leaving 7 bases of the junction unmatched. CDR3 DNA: TGCGCCAGCAGCTTGTTTAGCGGGGGGGCCGGGGAGACCCAGTACTTC. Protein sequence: CASSLFSGGAGETQYF. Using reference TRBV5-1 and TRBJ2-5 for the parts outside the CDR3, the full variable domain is KAGVTQTPRYLIKTRGQQVTLSCSPISGHRSVSWYQQTPGQGLQFLFEYFSETQRNKGNFPGRFSGRQFSNSRSEMNVSTLELGDSALYLCASSLFSGGAGETQYFGPGTRLLVL.

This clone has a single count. The CDR3 DNA reads as TGCAGCGCCGCCCCGGGGTCGGATCAGCCCCAGCATTTT. Its protein is CSAAPGSDQPQHF. J is TRBJ1-5 and V is TRBV29-1, with D unclear. Germline V gene data show CDR1 as SQVTM and CDR2 as ANQGSEA. The length of the CDR3 is 13 residues. The ends were cut back, 7 bases at V and 5 bases at J, with 15 bases in the middle.

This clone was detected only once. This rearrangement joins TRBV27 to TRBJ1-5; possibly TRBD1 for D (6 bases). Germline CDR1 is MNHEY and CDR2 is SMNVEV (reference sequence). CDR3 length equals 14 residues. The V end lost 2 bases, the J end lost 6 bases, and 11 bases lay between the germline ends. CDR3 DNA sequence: TGTGCCAGCAGTTTAATCAGGGGCGGTCAGCCCCAGCATTTT. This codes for CASSLIRGGQPQHF.